These 11 T cell receptor beta chains were sequenced from one sample in a study of patients and donors after allogeneic stem cell transplantation. Using its own MiXCR run on the RT-PCR reads, TCRdb lists one record per CDR3 protein. The sample lists approximately 200,000 distinct CDR3 sequences; roughly 38% were seen once. The sequenced sample consisted of blood, either unsorted or a sorted T cell fraction (not recorded which). All receptors derive from a human donor who was either an allogeneic HSCT recipient or a stem cell or donor lymphocyte infusion donor (not recorded which). It is not recorded whose cells these are; they may come from a transplant donor.

Only a few counts were recorded for this clonotype. The gene calls are TRBV29-1 and TRBJ1-1; D unresolved. The V gene's germline CDR1 is SQVTM and CDR2 ANQGSEA. V lost 4 bases, J lost 4 bases, and 13 bases lay in between. CDR3 length: 13 residues. CDR3 protein: CSVVASGGTEAFF. CDR3 nucleotides: TGCAGCGTTGTCGCGTCAGGCGGCACTGAAGCTTTCTTT.

This rearrangement joins TRBV5-1 to TRBJ2-5, with 9 bases aligning to TRBD1. The CDR3 runs 14 residues. With V trimmed by 7 bases and J by 3 bases, 7 bases remained unmatched. Germline V CDR1 and CDR2: SGHRS, YFSETQ. CDR3 amino acids: CASGFGQGKETQYF. The CDR3 DNA reads TGCGCCAGCGGGTTCGGACAGGGGAAAGAGACCCAGTACTTC.

The gene calls are TRBV12-3 or TRBV12-4 and TRBJ2-1, with D perhaps matching TRBD1 or TRBD2 (6 bases each). V lost 5 bases, J lost 1 base, and 21 bases lay in between. The CDR3 is 18 amino acids. The CDR3 spells CASSLSRGTSKSYNEQFF. CDR3 nucleotide sequence: TGTGCCAGCAGTCTTAGTCGGGGGACATCGAAGTCCTACAATGAGCAGTTCTTC.

This clonotype was seen only once. The V and J genes are TRBV24-1 and TRBJ1-2; 7 nucleotides align to TRBD1. Looked up from germline, CDR1 is KGHDR and CDR2 is SFDVKD. Trimming at V came to 3 bases and at J to 4 bases, leaving 4 bases not matched to a gene. The CDR3 loop spans 14 amino acids. Written as DNA, the CDR3 is TGTGCCACCAGTGATCGACAGGGCTTCTATGGCTACACCTTC. Encoded protein: CATSDRQGFYGYTF.

The V gene is TRBV20-1, the J gene TRBJ2-1; D is perhaps TRBD1 (5 bases). The CDR3 has 11 amino acids. Trimming pared 0 bases from V and 12 bases from J, leaving 9 bases between. Germline V gene data show CDR1 as DFQATT and CDR2 as SNEGSKA (reference sequence). In DNA form, the CDR3 reads TGCAGTGCTAGAGATCGACAGTCGCAGTTCTTC. Amino acid sequence: CSARDRQSQFF.

The rearrangement uses TRBV5-1 and TRBJ1-3, with unresolved D. CDR1 SGHRS and CDR2 YFSETQ come from the germline V gene. The CDR3 is made up of 16 amino acids. Trimming removed 4 bases from V and 0 bases from J, with 14 bases in between. CDR3 bases: TGCGCCAGCAGCATGGCAGAAACCTACTCTGGAAACACCATATATTTT. Residues: CASSMAETYSGNTIYF.

A single count supports this clonotype. V gene TRBV12-3 or TRBV12-4 combines with J gene TRBJ1-1; D is ambiguous. Trimming took 7 bases from V and 6 from J, leaving 12 bases between them. There are 12 residues in the CDR3. In nucleotides, the CDR3 is TGTGCCAGCACCCCCGGGTACGCTGAAGCTTTCTTT. It codes for CASTPGYAEAFF.

V is TRBV18 and J is TRBJ2-3; a weak D match, TRBD2 (6 bases). The germline V gene has CDR1 KGHSH and CDR2 LQKENI. The CDR3 contains 15 residues. Trimming shortened V by 8 bases and J by 0 bases, and 15 bases separated the two germline ends. CDR3 bases: TGTGCCAGCGCGGGAAGGACGGGTAGCACAGATACGCAGTATTTT. Protein: CASAGRTGSTDTQYF.

The rearrangement links TRBV5-1 to TRBJ2-3; 8 bases align to TRBD1. The CDR3 consists of 15 residues. The germline gives CDR1 SGHRS, CDR2 YFSETQ. Trimming at V came to 4 bases and at J to 4 bases, leaving 8 bases not matched to a gene. The CDR3 loop reads CASSKEGQVPDTQYF. For the CDR3, the DNA is TGCGCCAGCAGCAAGGAGGGACAGGTCCCAGATACGCAGTATTTT.

The chain is built from TRBV2 and TRBJ2-7, with a possible D match to TRBD2 (6 bases). The CDR3 loop spans 13 amino acids. The germline V gene encodes CDR1 SNHLY and CDR2 FYNNEI. Trimming took off 7 bases at V and 0 bases at J, with 10 bases between the two ends. The CDR3 bases are TGTGCCAGCATGGCGGGGAGCTCCTACGAGCAGTACTTC. This gives the protein CASMAGSSYEQYF.

This clonotype was seen once. This sequence joins TRBV9 and TRBJ2-4; possibly TRBD2 for D (5 bases). Germline CDR1 SGDLS, CDR2 YYNGEE. Trimming cost V 0 bases and J 1 base, with 5 bases left between them. The CDR3 runs to 14 residues. The CDR3 DNA sequence: TGTGCCAGCAGCGTAGCGGGGGCCAAAAACATTCAGTACTTC. This encodes CASSVAGAKNIQYF.